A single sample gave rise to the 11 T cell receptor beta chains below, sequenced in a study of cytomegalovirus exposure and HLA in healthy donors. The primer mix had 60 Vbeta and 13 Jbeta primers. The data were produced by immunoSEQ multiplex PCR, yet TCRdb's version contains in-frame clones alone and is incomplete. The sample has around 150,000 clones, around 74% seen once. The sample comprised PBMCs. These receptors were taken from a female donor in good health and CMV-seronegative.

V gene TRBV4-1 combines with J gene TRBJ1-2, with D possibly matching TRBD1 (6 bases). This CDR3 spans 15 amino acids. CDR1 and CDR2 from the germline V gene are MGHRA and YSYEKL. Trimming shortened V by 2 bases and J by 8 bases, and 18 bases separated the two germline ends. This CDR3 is CASSQILDSKSGYTF. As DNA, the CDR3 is TGCGCCAGCAGCCAAATCCTGGACAGTAAGTCCGGCTACACCTTC.

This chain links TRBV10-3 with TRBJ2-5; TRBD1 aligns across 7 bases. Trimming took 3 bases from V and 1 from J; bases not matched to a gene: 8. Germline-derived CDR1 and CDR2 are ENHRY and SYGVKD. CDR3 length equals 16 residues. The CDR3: CAISESTGETQETQYF. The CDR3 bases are TGTGCCATCAGTGAATCTACAGGGGAGACCCAAGAGACCCAGTACTTC.

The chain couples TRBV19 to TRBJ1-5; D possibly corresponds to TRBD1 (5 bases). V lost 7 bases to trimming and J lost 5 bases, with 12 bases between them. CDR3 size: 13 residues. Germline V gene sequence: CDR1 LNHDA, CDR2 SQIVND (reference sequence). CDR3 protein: CASTQTVYQPQHF. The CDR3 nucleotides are TGTGCCAGTACCCAGACAGTGTATCAGCCCCAGCATTTT.

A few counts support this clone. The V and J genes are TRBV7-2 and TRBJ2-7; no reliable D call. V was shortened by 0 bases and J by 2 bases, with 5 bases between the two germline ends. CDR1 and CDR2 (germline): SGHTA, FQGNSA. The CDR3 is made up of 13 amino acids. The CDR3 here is CASSLALAYEQYF. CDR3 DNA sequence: TGTGCCAGCAGCTTAGCTCTCGCCTACGAGCAGTACTTC.

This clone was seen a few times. The CDR3 reads CASSGGRGLTQYF. The CDR3 nucleotides are TGTGCCAGCAGTGGCGGCAGGGGGTTGACCCAGTACTTC. The chain couples TRBV2 to TRBJ2-5; 7 bases map to TRBD1. From germline, CDR1 is SNHLY and CDR2 FYNNEI. The CDR3 length is 13 residues. The ends lost 4 bases at V and 7 bases at J; junction bases unmatched: 6. Filled out from reference TRBV2 and TRBJ2-5, the complete variable domain reads EPEVTQTPSHQVTQMGQEVILRCVPISNHLYFYWYRQILGQKVEFLVSFYNNEISEKSEIFDDQFSVERPDGSNFTLKIRSTKLEDSAMYFCASSGGRGLTQYFGPGTRLLVL.

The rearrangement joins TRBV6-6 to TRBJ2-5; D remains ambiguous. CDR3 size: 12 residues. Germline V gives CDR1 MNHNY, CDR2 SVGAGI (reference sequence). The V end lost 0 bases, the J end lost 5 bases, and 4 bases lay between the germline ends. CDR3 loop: CASSYSAETQYF. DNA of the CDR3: TGTGCCAGCAGTTACTCAGCGGAGACCCAGTACTTC.

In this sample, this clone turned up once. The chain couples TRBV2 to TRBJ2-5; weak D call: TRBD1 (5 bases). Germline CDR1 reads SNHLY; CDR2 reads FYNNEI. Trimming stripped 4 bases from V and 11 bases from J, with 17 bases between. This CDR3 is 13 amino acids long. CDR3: CASSGGGSTEQYF. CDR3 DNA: TGTGCCAGCAGTGGGGGCGGATCTACGGAGCAGTACTTC.

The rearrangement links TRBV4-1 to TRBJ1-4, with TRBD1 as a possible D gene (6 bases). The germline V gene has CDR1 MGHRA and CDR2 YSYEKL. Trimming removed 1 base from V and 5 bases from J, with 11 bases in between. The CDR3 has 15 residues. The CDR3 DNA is TGCGCCAGCAGCCAAGGGGTGCAGGGGAATGAAAAACTGTTTTTT. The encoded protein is CASSQGVQGNEKLFF.

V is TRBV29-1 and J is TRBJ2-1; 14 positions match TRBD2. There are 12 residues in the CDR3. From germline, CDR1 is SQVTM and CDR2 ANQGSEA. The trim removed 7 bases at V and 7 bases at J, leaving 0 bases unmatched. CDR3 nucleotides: TGCAGCGGGACTAGCGGGAGGAATGAGCAGTTCTTC. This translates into CSGTSGRNEQFF.

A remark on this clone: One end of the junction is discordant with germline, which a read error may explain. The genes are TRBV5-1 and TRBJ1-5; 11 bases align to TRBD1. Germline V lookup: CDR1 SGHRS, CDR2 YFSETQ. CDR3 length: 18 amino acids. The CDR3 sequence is CASRLEGRDRGSNQPQHF. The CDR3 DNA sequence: TGCGCCAGCAGATTGGAGGGCCGGGACAGGGGGAGCAATCAGCCCCAGCATTTT.

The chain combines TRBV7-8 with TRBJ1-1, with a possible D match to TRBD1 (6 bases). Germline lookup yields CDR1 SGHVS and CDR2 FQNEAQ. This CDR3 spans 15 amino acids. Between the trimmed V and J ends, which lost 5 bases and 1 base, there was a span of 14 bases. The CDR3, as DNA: TGTGCCAGCAGCCCAGCGGGGGGCACGAACACTGAAGCTTTCTTT. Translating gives CASSPAGGTNTEAFF.